This TCR beta chain emerged from a study of CXCR3-negative and CXCR3-positive naive CD8 T cells. Notes on the study in general: Naive cells with CXCR3 showed TRB CDR3s that were more hydrophobic than those in CXCR3-negative naive cells.

CDR3 length equals 16 residues. The germline gives CDR1 LNHDA, CDR2 SQIVND (reference sequence). With UMI labels, 5' RACE was used to prepare the TRB cDNA libraries. TCRdb reprocessed the 5' RACE reads; each CDR3 protein has one entry and no DNA is given. This sample's table has 100,000 to 150,000 distinct CDR3 sequences. Among CD8+ T cells, naive ones were CD45RO-CCR7+CD27+CD95-. Comments on this clonotype: Its specificity is unknown.

The chain recombines TRBV19 with TRBJ2-5; TCRdb names TRBD1, which stays unverified in the absence of DNA. The clonotype originates from a human donor in good health. Some clones in this sample may be carry-over from other donors' samples. The sequencing sample was made of naive CXCR3+ CD8+ T cells from blood. Documented subset: CD45RO-CCR7+CD27+CD95- naive CD8+ T cells expressing CXCR3 (TNR3+). The CDR3 spells CASSEGQGSGAETQYF.